This TCR beta chain stems from a study of blood T cell repertoires in COVID-19. Study context: The United States, Italy and Spain provided the acute and convalescent COVID-19 samples.

This CDR3 is built from 17 residues. V shed 5 bases and J 0 bases; nucleotides not matched to a gene: 6. Germline V gene lookup returns CDR1 SEHNR and CDR2 FQNEAQ (reference sequence). In the study's own analysis: Researchers report that nucleated cell counts were estimated from reference gene primer amplification. Produced via immunoSEQ multiplex PCR; TCRdb's table is partial and in-frame only. Clone size and V and J calls were adopted from that table, with D and trimming inferred from the DNA. The sample lists around 190,000 clones; 88% were seen once. The chain joins TRBV7-9 to TRBJ2-7; 14 positions match TRBD2. Sequenced material: peripheral blood. The source of this sequence is a man between 18 and 29 years old with active or convalescent COVID-19. The CDR3 protein is CASSHGLAGGTSYEQYF. In DNA, the CDR3 is TGTGCCAGCAGCCACGGACTAGCGGGAGGAACCTCCTACGAGCAGTACTTC.